These T cell receptor beta chains were read from a single sample in a study of cytomegalovirus exposure and HLA in healthy donors. Data came from immunoSEQ multiplex PCR; TCRdb stores just in-frame clones and leaves some out. Of 99,000 or so clones in the sample, about 79% were seen once. The sequenced material came from PBMCs. These receptors were taken from a man in his 60s in good health and CMV-seropositive. Each CDR3 is given with its conserved first and last residue. The D gene is left open where the match is weak. Clone size appears in some rows only: once, few, many, or a class for an expanded clone.

j_call,v_call,clone_size,d_call,cdr3_aa,cdr3_nt
TRBJ1-2,TRBV10-3,.,.,CAISEGALYGYTF,TGTGCCATCAGTGAGGGAGCCCTGTATGGCTACACCTTC
TRBJ2-4,TRBV4-3,few,.,CASSQTGTPNIQYF,TGCGCCAGCAGCCAAACCGGGACACCTAACATTCAGTACTTC
TRBJ2-7,TRBV11-2,.,.,CASSLTPSRFHYEQYF,TGTGCCAGCAGCTTAACCCCCTCTCGGTTCCACTACGAGCAGTACTTC
TRBJ1-2,TRBV7-2,.,TRBD1,CASSLATGNYGYTF,TGTGCCAGCAGCCTCGCGACAGGGAACTATGGCTACACCTTC
TRBJ2-7,TRBV15,.,TRBD1,CATSRVPDRGIGQYF,TGTGCCACCAGCAGGGTCCCGGACAGGGGGATAGGGCAGTACTTC
TRBJ2-7,TRBV18,.,TRBD2,CASSPRTSVYEQYF,TGTGCCAGCTCACCACGGACTAGCGTCTACGAGCAGTACTTC
TRBJ1-3,TRBV28,.,.,CASTNQGSGNTIYF,TGTGCCAGCACTAATCAGGGCTCTGGAAACACCATATATTTT
TRBJ1-4,TRBV4-2,.,.,CASSPHRQSVNEKLFF,TGTGCCAGCAGCCCACATCGACAGTCAGTTAATGAAAAACTGTTTTTT
TRBJ2-2,TRBV9,.,TRBD2,CASSSLAGRYTGELFF,TGTGCCAGCAGCTCCCTAGCGGGGCGCTACACCGGGGAGCTGTTTTTT
TRBJ2-7,TRBV5-4,.,TRBD1,CASSSPGQGGYEQYF,TGTGCCAGCAGCTCGCCGGGACAGGGGGGCTACGAGCAGTACTTC
TRBJ2-3,TRBV6-5,.,.,CASSYDLTDTQYF,TGTGCCAGCAGTTACGACTTAACAGATACGCAGTATTTT
TRBJ2-3,TRBV5-4,.,.,CASSSRSDTQYF,TGTGCCAGCAGCTCCCGTTCCGATACGCAGTATTTT
TRBJ1-1,TRBV12-5,.,.,CASEPTGGTEAFF,TGTGCTAGTGAACCTACGGGGGGCACTGAAGCTTTCTTT
TRBJ1-4,TRBV6-5,.,.,CASSYLGARGEKLFF,TGTGCCAGCAGTTACCTAGGGGCGCGGGGTGAAAAACTGTTTTTT
TRBJ2-1,TRBV5-1,.,.,CASSLVGGRRNEQFF,TGCGCCAGCAGCTTGGTTGGGGGCAGGAGGAATGAGCAGTTCTTC
TRBJ2-5,TRBV28,.,TRBD1,CASSLGQGRYQYF,TGTGCCAGCAGTTTAGGACAGGGGAGGTATCAGTACTTC
TRBJ1-6,TRBV6-6,.,TRBD1,CASSYQGAHNSPLHF,TGTGCCAGCAGTTATCAGGGGGCGCATAATTCACCCCTCCACTTT
TRBJ1-2,TRBV2,.,.,CASSYTDSTYGYTF,TGTGCCAGCAGTTATACGGACAGCACCTATGGCTACACCTTC
TRBJ1-2,TRBV5-1,.,.,CASSLEQEGYTF,TGCGCCAGCAGCTTGGAACAGGAAGGCTACACCTTC
TRBJ2-1,TRBV5-1,.,TRBD2,CASSLTGGGHNEQFF,TGCGCCAGCAGCTTGACGGGGGGTGGCCACAATGAGCAGTTCTTC
TRBJ1-5,TRBV28,.,TRBD1,CASRPGTGRQPQHF,TGTGCCAGCAGACCCGGGACAGGGCGTCAGCCCCAGCATTTT
TRBJ1-2,TRBV5-4,.,.,CASRRDGYVGYTF,TGTGCCAGCAGGCGGGACGGCTATGTTGGCTACACCTTC
TRBJ2-7,TRBV10-2,few,.,CASSVQFPYEQYF,TGCGCCAGCAGTGTACAGTTTCCCTACGAGCAGTACTTC